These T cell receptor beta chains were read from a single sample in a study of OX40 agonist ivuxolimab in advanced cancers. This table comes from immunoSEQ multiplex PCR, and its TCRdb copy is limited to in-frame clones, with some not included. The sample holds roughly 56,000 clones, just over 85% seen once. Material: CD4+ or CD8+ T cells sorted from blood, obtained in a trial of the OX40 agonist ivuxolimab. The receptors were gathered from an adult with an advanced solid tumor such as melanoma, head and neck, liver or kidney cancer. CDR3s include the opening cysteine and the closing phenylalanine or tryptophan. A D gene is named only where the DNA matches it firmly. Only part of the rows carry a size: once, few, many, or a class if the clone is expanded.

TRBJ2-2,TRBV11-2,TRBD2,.,TGTGCCAGCAGCTTTTCTCGGGGGGGCTACACCGGGGAGCTGTTTTTT,CASSFSRGGYTGELFF
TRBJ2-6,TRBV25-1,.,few,TGTGCCAGCAGTGATTCGGGGCTGTCTGGGGCCAACGTCCTGACTTTC,CASSDSGLSGANVLTF
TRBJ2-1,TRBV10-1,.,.,TGCGCCAGCTCGGACAGATACAATGAGCAGTTCTTC,CASSDRYNEQFF
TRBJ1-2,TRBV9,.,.,TGTGCCAGCAGCGCAGGTGGAGGGTCAGAAGGCTACACCTTC,CASSAGGGSEGYTF
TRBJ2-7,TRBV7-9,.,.,TGTGCCAGCAGCTTAGGCGGCAGCCGATCATACTTC,CASSLGGSRSYF
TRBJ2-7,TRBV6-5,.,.,TGTGCCAGCAGTTACTCTGCAGGGGTGGGCGAGCAGTACTTC,CASSYSAGVGEQYF
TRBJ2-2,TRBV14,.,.,TGTGCCAGCAGCCTATCCTGGACATCAATCACCGGGGAGCTGTTTTTT,CASSLSWTSITGELFF
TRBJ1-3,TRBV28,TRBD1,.,TGTGCCAGCAGTTCGTATACCGGGACAGGGGGAAACACCATATATTTT,CASSSYTGTGGNTIYF
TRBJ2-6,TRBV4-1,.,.,TGCGCCAGCAGCCAAGAGGTGGCGGTGGAGCTCTCTGGGGCCAACGTCCTGACTTTC,CASSQEVAVELSGANVLTF
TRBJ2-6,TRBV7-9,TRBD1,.,TGTGCCAGCAGCTTCTTGGGGACAGGGCTGTCGGGGGCCAACGTCCTGACTTTC,CASSFLGTGLSGANVLTF
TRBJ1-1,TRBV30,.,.,TGTGCCTGGAGTGTACGGTTAAACACTGAAGCTTTCTTT,CAWSVRLNTEAFF
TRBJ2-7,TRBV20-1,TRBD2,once,TGCAGTGCTGTGGCGGGAGAAGAGCAGTACTTC,CSAVAGEEQYF
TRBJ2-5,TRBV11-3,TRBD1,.,TGTGCCAGCAGCGCCCGGACAGGGCAAGGGGAGACCCAGTACTTC,CASSARTGQGETQYF
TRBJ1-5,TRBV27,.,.,TGTGCCAGCAGTTCCTCGCGAGGGACGCAGCCCCAGCATTTT,CASSSSRGTQPQHF
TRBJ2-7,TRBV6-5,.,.,TGTGCCAGCACCCCCTTATCACTGGGATTATACGAGCAGTACTTC,CASTPLSLGLYEQYF
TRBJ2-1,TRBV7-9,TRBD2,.,TGTGCCAGCAGCGTAACTAGCGGAGCTTGGGTTGAGCAGTTCTTC,CASSVTSGAWVEQFF
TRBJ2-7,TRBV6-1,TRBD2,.,TGTGCCAGCCTCCCTGCGGGGGTGCACGAGCAGTACTTC,CASLPAGVHEQYF
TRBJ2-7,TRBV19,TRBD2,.,TGTGCCAGTAGCCGACTAGCGGGGCCCTACGAGCAGTACTTC,CASSRLAGPYEQYF
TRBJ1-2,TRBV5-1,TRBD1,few,TGCGCCAGCAGTCGGGACAGGCTTGGCTACACCTTC,CASSRDRLGYTF
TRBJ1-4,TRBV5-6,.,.,TGTGCCAGCAGCTTGGAGCTGGCACAGGGACGGGAAAAACTGTTTTTT,CASSLELAQGREKLFF
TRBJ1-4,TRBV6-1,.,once,TGTGCCAGCAGTGAATCCGCAGGGTCAGGAGAAAAACTGTTTTTT,CASSESAGSGEKLFF
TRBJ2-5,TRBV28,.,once,TGTGCCAGCAGCGGCACAGGGTCACAAGAGACCCAGTACTTC,CASSGTGSQETQYF
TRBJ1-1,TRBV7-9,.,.,TGTGCCAGCATTCGTCCCCCGAACACTGAAGCTTTCTTT,CASIRPPNTEAFF
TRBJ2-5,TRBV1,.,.,TGCACCAGCAGCTCTTCATGCTGTCGGAGAATGCGGAAGGGCCCCGCTCAGACCCAGTACTTC,CTSSSSCCRRMRKGPAQTQYF
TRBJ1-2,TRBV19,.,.,TGTGCCAGTACCTACGGGTCAGGGACCAACTATGGCTACACCTTC,CASTYGSGTNYGYTF
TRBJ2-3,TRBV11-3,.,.,TGTGCCAGCAGCCTCGGGGGCGGGGGCACAGATACGCAGTATTTT,CASSLGGGGTDTQYF
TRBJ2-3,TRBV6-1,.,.,TGTGCCAGCAGGGGATCGCGGCAGGGGGGAGATACGCAGTATTTT,CASRGSRQGGDTQYF
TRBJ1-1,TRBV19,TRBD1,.,TGTGCCAGTATTCCGACAGGGCTTACTGAAGCTTTCTTT,CASIPTGLTEAFF
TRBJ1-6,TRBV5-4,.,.,TGTGCCAGTCAGGACGGTTATAATTCACCCCTCCACTTT,CASQDGYNSPLHF
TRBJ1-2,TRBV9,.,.,TGTGCCAGCAGCGTAGCCGGGACCGTCGACTACACCTTC,CASSVAGTVDYTF
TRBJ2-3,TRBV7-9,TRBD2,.,TGTGCCAGCAGCTTCCAGGAGCGGGAGATGCAGTATTTT,CASSFQEREMQYF
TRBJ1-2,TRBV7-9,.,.,TGTGCCAGCAGCTTAAAATCTCTGGTGTACAGCAGTTATGGCTACACCTTC,CASSLKSLVYSSYGYTF
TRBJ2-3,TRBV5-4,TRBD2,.,TGTGCCAGCAGCTTAAGCAGCGGGGTTGCAGATACGCAGTATTTT,CASSLSSGVADTQYF
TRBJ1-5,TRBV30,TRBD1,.,TGTGCCTGGGACAGGGTGGATAGCAATCAGCCCCAGCATTTT,CAWDRVDSNQPQHF
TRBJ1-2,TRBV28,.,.,TGTGCCAGCAGACCCCCCGCCGGGAACTATGGCTACACCTTC,CASRPPAGNYGYTF
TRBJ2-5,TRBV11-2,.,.,TGTGCCAGCAGCTTAGTTGGTGTAGAGACCCAGTACTTC,CASSLVGVETQYF
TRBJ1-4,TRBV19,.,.,TGTGCCAGTAGTATAGGTTCGGGCTTTAATGAAAAACTGTTTTTT,CASSIGSGFNEKLFF
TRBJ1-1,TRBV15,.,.,TGTGCCACCAGCAGAGTAGGAGGAGTGGAGGGTGCTTTCTTT,CATSRVGGVEGAFF
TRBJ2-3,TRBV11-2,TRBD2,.,TGTGCCAGCAGCCTGGGACTAGCGGGGGGGGTAGATACGCAGTATTTT,CASSLGLAGGVDTQYF
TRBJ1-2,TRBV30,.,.,TGTGCCTGGGCGCCCGAGCACAACTATGGCTACACCTTC,CAWAPEHNYGYTF
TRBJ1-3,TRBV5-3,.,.,TGTGCCAGCAGCCCCGGGACTTCTGGAAACACCATATATTTT,CASSPGTSGNTIYF
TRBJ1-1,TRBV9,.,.,TGTGCCAGCAGCGAACAGGTAGTCGGAACTGAAGCTTTCTTT,CASSEQVVGTEAFF
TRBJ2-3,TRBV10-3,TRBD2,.,TGTGCCATCAGTGGGGGACTAGTCGGAGATACGCAGTATTTT,CAISGGLVGDTQYF
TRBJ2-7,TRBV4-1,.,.,TGCGCCAGCGGGCCGACGGATTACGAGCAGTACTTC,CASGPTDYEQYF
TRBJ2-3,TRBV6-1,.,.,TGTGCCAGCAGTGAAATGGTGGGGAAGGCAGATACGCAGTATTTT,CASSEMVGKADTQYF
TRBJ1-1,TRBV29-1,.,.,TGCAGCGTTACTGGAACGGGTCAGGAAGCTTTCTTT,CSVTGTGQEAFF
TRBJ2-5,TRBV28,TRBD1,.,TGTGCCAGCAGTTTAGGGGACAGTGAGACCCAGTACTTC,CASSLGDSETQYF
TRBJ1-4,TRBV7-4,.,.,TGTGCCAGCAGCAAACGACATAAACCTAATGAAAAACTGTTTTTT,CASSKRHKPNEKLFF
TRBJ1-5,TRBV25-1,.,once,TGTGCCAGCAGTGTTCTAGGGTATCAGCCCCAGCATTTT,CASSVLGYQPQHF
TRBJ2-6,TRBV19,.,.,TGTGCCAGTAGTACCGCTCGCTCTGGGGCCAACGTCCTGACTTTC,CASSTARSGANVLTF
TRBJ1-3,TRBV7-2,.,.,TGTGCCAGCAGCTTGGCCTTAGTTGGAAACACCATATATTTT,CASSLALVGNTIYF
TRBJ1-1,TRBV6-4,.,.,TGTGCCAGCAGTGCGGGGGGAGTGAACACTGAAGCTTTCTTT,CASSAGGVNTEAFF
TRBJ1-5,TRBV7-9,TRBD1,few,TGTGCCAGCAGCGCCGGGACAGGGTATCAGGATCAGCCCCAGCATTTT,CASSAGTGYQDQPQHF
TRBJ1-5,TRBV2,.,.,TGTGCCAGCAGTGGAGGGGGGAGGACTGGTGGCAATCAGCCCCAGCATTTT,CASSGGGRTGGNQPQHF
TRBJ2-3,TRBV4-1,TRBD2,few,TGCGCCAGCAGCCCTCAGAGGTCGCTAGCGGGGATTATTAGCACAGATACGCAGTATTTT,CASSPQRSLAGIISTDTQYF
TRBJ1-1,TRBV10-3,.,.,TGTGCCATCACCCCGACAGGACAGAACACTGAAGCTTTCTTT,CAITPTGQNTEAFF
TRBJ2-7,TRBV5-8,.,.,TGTGCCAGCGGCCGAACCCGCTACGAGCAGTACTTC,CASGRTRYEQYF
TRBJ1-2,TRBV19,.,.,TGTGCCAGTAGTAGGTGGACAGTCTACACCTTC,CASSRWTVYTF